The 28 T cell receptor beta chains in this list originate from one sample, sequenced in a study of human T cells and chemical hapten exposure. Time point denoted: patch test 1, 2 weeks after DPC sensitization. Treatment specified: therapeutic diphenylcyclopropenone sensitization with weekly scalp DPC. TCRdb analysed the RACE reads with MiXCR anew, one entry per CDR3 protein. The repertoire has approximately 74,000 distinct CDR3 sequences, 30% to 35% of them found once; the top ten carry around 8.9%. Sequencing was performed on whole blood, taken in connection with sensitization to the hapten diphenylcyclopropenone (DPC). The receptors derive from a man aged 35-49 years with alopecia areata. Some clones in this sample may be carry-over from other donors' samples.

This sequence joins TRBV20-1 and TRBJ1-2; D not resolved. The V gene lost 8 bases and the J gene lost 8 bases, with 9 bases spanning the gap. Germline assignment: CDR1 DFQATT and CDR2 SNEGSKA (reference sequence). This CDR3 is built from 9 residues. The CDR3 loop is CSRLKGYTF. In nucleotides, the CDR3 is TGCAGTCGGCTTAAAGGCTACACCTTC.

The chain employs TRBV28 and TRBJ2-3; 7 nucleotides match TRBD2. The germline gives CDR1 MDHEN, CDR2 SYDVKM. The CDR3 sequence is 16 residues long. The V gene end was trimmed by 2 bases and the J gene end by 4 bases; junction bases not matched to a gene: 9. CDR3 coding DNA: TGTGCCAGCAGTTTAACGGCGGGAGAGGCCCCAGATACGCAGTATTTT. Protein sequence: CASSLTAGEAPDTQYF. Together with reference TRBV28 and TRBJ2-3, the CDR3 gives the full variable domain: DVKVTQSSRYLVKRTGEKVFLECVQDMDHENMFWYRQDPGLGLRLIYFSYDVKMKEKGDIPEGYSVSREKKERFSLILESASTNQTSMYLCASSLTAGEAPDTQYFGPGTRLTVL.

This chain connects TRBV12-3 or TRBV12-4 to TRBJ2-2, with D unresolved. Trimming left V 5 bases short and J 6 bases short, with 16 bases between. The CDR3 totals 15 residues. The CDR3 here is CASSPLVGRAGELFF. As DNA, the CDR3 is TGTGCCAGCAGTCCCCTTGTCGGTCGGGCCGGGGAGCTGTTTTTT.

The sample holds a few counts of this clonotype. The chain combines TRBV29-1 with TRBJ2-3, with D possibly matching TRBD1 (7 bases). V was clipped by 6 bases and J by 5 bases, with 15 bases between them. CDR1 and CDR2 (germline): SQVTM, ANQGSEA. There are 13 residues in the CDR3. This CDR3 reads CSVFRGVQDTQYF. The CDR3 nucleotides read TGCAGCGTCTTCAGGGGGGTTCAAGATACGCAGTATTTT.

This clonotype was counted between two and nine times. J is TRBJ1-1 and V is TRBV18; D unclear. There are 13 residues in the CDR3. V gave up 5 bases and J gave up 2 bases, with 9 bases separating them. From germline, CDR1 is KGHSH and CDR2 LQKENI. The CDR3 region is CASSGGDNTEAFF. CDR3 nucleotides: TGTGCCAGCTCAGGTGGGGATAACACTGAAGCTTTCTTT.

The rearrangement links TRBV28 to TRBJ2-5; 9 nucleotides line up with TRBD1. Per the germline V gene, CDR1 is MDHEN and CDR2 is SYDVKM. This CDR3 is built from 16 residues. V dropped 7 bases and J dropped 1; count of bases not matched to a gene: 10. This CDR3 is CASKKYRGRGQETQYF. The CDR3 coding sequence is TGTGCCAGCAAAAAATACAGGGGGCGCGGCCAAGAGACCCAGTACTTC.

This clonotype was counted once. CDR3 nucleotides: TGTGCCAGCAGTGGCGACAGGGGCCTTTCCTATGGCTACACCTTC. Its translation is CASSGDRGLSYGYTF. V is TRBV2 and J is TRBJ1-2, with 8 bases matching TRBD1. Losses at the gene ends were 4 bases for V and 4 bases for J; bases not matched to a gene: 8. The CDR3 sequence is 15 residues long. Germline-derived CDR1 and CDR2 are SNHLY and FYNNEI.

In its sample, this clonotype was seen a few times. The rearrangement joins TRBV12-3 or TRBV12-4 to TRBJ2-3; D may be TRBD1 or TRBD2 (5 bases each). The V gene lost 7 bases and the J gene lost 0 bases, with 11 bases spanning the gap. The CDR3 consists of 14 residues. The CDR3 reads CASTGGASTDTQYF. The CDR3 DNA is TGTGCCAGCACTGGGGGAGCTAGCACAGATACGCAGTATTTT.

In this sample, this clonotype turned up a few times. The chain combines TRBV6-5 with TRBJ2-5, with TRBD1 matching 10 bases. The germline V gene encodes CDR1 MNHEY and CDR2 SVGAGI. V was pared by 5 bases and J by 5 bases, with 11 bases of the junction left unmatched. The CDR3 contains 16 residues. CDR3 DNA: TGTGCCAGCAGTCCGGGACAGGGGCCATGGGGTGAGACCCAGTACTTC. This codes for CASSPGQGPWGETQYF.

The gene calls are TRBV7-9 and TRBJ2-3; either TRBD1 or TRBD2 may supply D (5 bases each). Germline V lookup: CDR1 SEHNR, CDR2 FQNEAQ (reference sequence). The CDR3 has 17 amino acids. Trimming left V 6 bases short and J 2 bases short, with 21 bases between. CDR3 bases: TGTGCCAGCAGACCAGGGCGCGACCGGGACGTCACAGATACGCAGTATTTT. Amino acids: CASRPGRDRDVTDTQYF. The full variable domain, in which reference TRBV7-9 and TRBJ2-3 provide the parts outside the CDR3, is DTGVSQNPRHKITKRGQNVTFRCDPISEHNRLYWYRQTLGQGPEFLTYFQNEAQLEKSRLLSDRFSAERPKGSFSTLEIQRTEQGDSAMYLCASRPGRDRDVTDTQYFGPGTRLTVL.

The chain recombines TRBV9 with TRBJ2-3; D is possibly TRBD2 (6 bases). Looked up from germline, CDR1 is SGDLS and CDR2 is YYNGEE. The V gene lost 4 bases and the J gene lost 1 base, with 19 bases spanning the gap. The CDR3 consists of 17 residues. The CDR3 coding sequence is TGTGCCAGCAGCCCCCGAGGAGGGAACCAGGGCACAGATACGCAGTATTTT. Protein: CASSPRGGNQGTDTQYF. The full variable domain, completed using reference TRBV9 and TRBJ2-3, is DSGVTQTPKHLITATGQRVTLRCSPRSGDLSVYWYQQSLDQGLQFLIQYYNGEERAKGNILERFSAQQFPDLHSELNLSSLELGDSALYFCASSPRGGNQGTDTQYFGPGTRLTVL.

This clonotype has just a few counts. The genes are TRBV6-6 and TRBJ2-5; perhaps TRBD1 as D (5 bases). CDR1 is MNHNY, CDR2 SVGAGI, per germline (reference sequence). The CDR3 loop spans 13 amino acids. Trimming stripped 11 bases from V and 2 bases from J, with 15 bases between. The CDR3 reads CAVGRGTQETQYF. The DNA for the CDR3 is TGTGCCGTCGGAAGGGGAACTCAAGAGACCCAGTACTTC.

The chain combines TRBV7-9 with TRBJ1-1, with D unclear. Trimming took off 5 bases at V and 7 bases at J, with 14 bases between the two ends. CDR1 and CDR2 from the germline V gene are SEHNR and FQNEAQ (reference sequence). CDR3 length: 13 amino acids. The CDR3 bases are TGTGCCAGCAGCCCTGGGAGTATCAGTGAAGCTTTCTTT. Translated, it gives CASSPGSISEAFF.

This chain uses TRBV20-1 with TRBJ1-2; D not certain. Between the trimmed V and J ends, which lost 0 bases and 4 bases, there was a span of 9 bases. Germline V gives CDR1 DFQATT, CDR2 SNEGSKA (reference sequence). The CDR3 runs to 13 residues. For the CDR3, the DNA is TGCAGTGCTAGAGATGGCGGCGTCTATGGCTACACCTTC. Amino acids: CSARDGGVYGYTF.

The rearrangement links TRBV6-5 to TRBJ2-7, with 13 bases fitting TRBD2. CDR3 length equals 15 residues. V lost 6 bases, J lost 9 bases, and 11 bases stayed unmatched. The germline V gene encodes CDR1 MNHEY and CDR2 SVGAGI. CDR3 bases: TGTGCCAGCAGCGATGGGACTAGCGGGACTACGACGCAGTACTTC. It yields the protein CASSDGTSGTTTQYF.

The V gene is TRBV6-2 or TRBV6-3, the J gene TRBJ2-3, with 11 bases aligning to TRBD2. The junction had 9 bases not matched to a gene; V was cut back by 7 bases and J by 0 bases. Germline V lookup: CDR1 MNHEY, CDR2 SVGEGT. This CDR3 comprises 17 residues. The CDR3 reads CASNTPGLAVSTDTQYF. The CDR3 DNA is TGTGCCAGCAACACTCCGGGACTAGCGGTGAGCACAGATACGCAGTATTTT.

The sample holds a few counts of this clonotype. The V and J genes are TRBV6-2 or TRBV6-3 and TRBJ1-2, with 8 bases fitting TRBD1. From germline, CDR1 is MNHEY and CDR2 SVGEGT. There are 13 residues in the CDR3. Losses at the gene ends were 5 bases for V and 8 bases for J; bases not matched to a gene: 7. The CDR3 DNA reads as TGTGCCAGCAGTCGCGGACAGGGCGGCGGCTACACCTTC. Encoded protein: CASSRGQGGGYTF.

V usage is TRBV7-2 and J usage is TRBJ2-3, with D possibly matching TRBD2 (6 bases). The CDR3 has 14 residues. Germline CDR1 is SGHTA and CDR2 is FQGNSA. Deletions cut 3 bases from V and 0 bases from J, with 7 bases between. Here the CDR3 reads CASSLAGSTDTQYF. The DNA for the CDR3 is TGTGCCAGCAGCTTGGCGGGGAGCACAGATACGCAGTATTTT.

The rearrangement joins TRBV20-1 to TRBJ2-7, with D perhaps matching TRBD1 or TRBD2 (7 bases each). CDR3 length equals 15 residues. CDR1 is DFQATT and CDR2 is SNEGSKA in the germline V gene (reference sequence). The V end was cut by 1 base, the J end by 0 bases, with 13 bases between. CDR3 protein: CSARVRGGLSYEQYF. Written as DNA, the CDR3 is TGCAGTGCTAGAGTCAGGGGGGGACTCTCCTACGAGCAGTACTTC.

This clonotype was seen a handful of times. The chain uses TRBV19 and TRBJ2-6; D gene unclear. CDR3 size: 17 residues. Germline V gives CDR1 LNHDA, CDR2 SQIVND (reference sequence). V was clipped by 6 bases and J by 0 bases, with 15 bases between them. Here the CDR3 reads CASSQRVRSSGANVLTF. For the CDR3, the DNA is TGTGCCAGTAGCCAACGGGTCAGGAGCTCTGGGGCCAACGTCCTGACTTTC. Filled out from reference TRBV19 and TRBJ2-6, the complete variable domain reads DGGITQSPKYLFRKEGQNVTLSCEQNLNHDAMYWYRQDPGQGLRLIYYSQIVNDFQKGDIAEGYSVSREKKESFPLTVTSAQKNPTAFYLCASSQRVRSSGANVLTFGAGSRLTVL.

V and J are TRBV14 and TRBJ2-7; TRBD2 aligns across 8 bases. V was clipped by 1 base and J by 4 bases; unmatched bases: 6. The germline V gene encodes CDR1 SGHDN and CDR2 FVKESK. The CDR3 has 15 residues. CDR3: CASSQVAGRGYEQYF. The CDR3 bases are TGTGCCAGCAGCCAAGTAGCGGGGCGTGGGTACGAGCAGTACTTC.

In this sample, this clonotype turned up a few times. The chain links TRBV12-3 or TRBV12-4 to TRBJ2-7; D uncertain. The CDR3 runs to 12 residues. The germline V and J ends were trimmed by 1 base and 4 bases, with 5 bases remaining between them. CDR3 coding DNA: TGTGCCAGCAGTTTAGGGCGTTACGAGCAGTACTTC. It encodes CASSLGRYEQYF.

The V and J genes are TRBV3-1 and TRBJ1-1; D uncertain. Germline CDR1 LGHDT, CDR2 YNNKEL (reference sequence). V was clipped by 4 bases and J by 0 bases, with 6 bases between them. This CDR3 spans 13 amino acids. This CDR3 is CASSLTLNTEAFF. CDR3 DNA sequence: TGTGCCAGCAGCCTAACACTGAACACTGAAGCTTTCTTT.

The rearrangement links TRBV12-3 or TRBV12-4 to TRBJ2-5; TRBD1 matches 10 bases. The V gene end was trimmed by 5 bases and the J gene end by 4 bases; junction bases not matched to a gene: 4. The CDR3 is made up of 14 amino acids. The CDR3 sequence: CASSTDRGRETQYF. The DNA of the CDR3 is TGTGCCAGCAGTACCGACAGGGGGCGAGAGACCCAGTACTTC.

This chain links TRBV5-5 with TRBJ2-3, with TRBD2 matching over 7 bases. V dropped 3 bases and J dropped 6; count of bases not matched to a gene: 1. This CDR3 is built from 12 residues. The V gene's germline CDR1 is SGHKS and CDR2 YYEKEE (reference sequence). For the CDR3, the DNA is TGTGCCAGCAGCTGGGGGGGGGATACGCAGTATTTT. Translated, it gives CASSWGGDTQYF.

With respect to this clonotype: A read error may account for a junction end that differs from germline. This sequence joins TRBV7-9 and TRBJ1-1; D not resolved. The CDR3 is 12 amino acids. Per germline, CDR1 SEHNR and CDR2 FQNEAQ (reference sequence). CDR3 DNA sequence: TGTGCCAGCAGCTTGCGGAACACTGAAACTTTCTTT. Amino acid sequence: CASSLRNTETFF.

The J gene is TRBJ1-4, the V gene TRBV7-3; D is possibly TRBD1 (6 bases). The CDR3 spans 14 residues. V lost 8 bases, J lost 6 bases, and 16 bases lay in between. Germline CDR1 is SGHTA and CDR2 is FQGTGA. CDR3 DNA sequence: TGTGCCAGCCCCGGAGACCCAGGGGATGAAAAACTGTTTTTT. It codes for CASPGDPGDEKLFF.

The rearrangement uses TRBV7-6 and TRBJ2-5; D possibly corresponds to TRBD2 (6 bases). Per the germline V gene, CDR1 is SGHVS and CDR2 is FNYEAQ. The CDR3 is 12 residues long. The V end was cut by 5 bases, the J end by 5 bases, with 9 bases between. The CDR3 DNA sequence: TGTGCCAGCAGCCGGGGACTTGAGACCCAGTACTTC. Translation gives CASSRGLETQYF.